The 17 T cell receptor beta chains listed next were all sequenced from one sample in a study of graft-versus-host responses after intestinal transplantation. Antigens for these TCRs are unknown. Method: immunoSEQ multiplex PCR; TCRdb's copy keeps in-frame clones and lacks some. Among around 110,000 clones listed, roughly 87% were seen once. The sequenced sample was unstimulated CD4+ T cells sorted from spleen or lymph node cells, obtained before transplant. The source of these receptors is a human donor who was the organ donor for an intestinal transplant.

This clone was seen just once. This chain joins TRBV7-2 and TRBJ2-5; no definite D call. Trimming removed 1 base from V and 2 bases from J, with 8 bases in between. CDR3 length: 14 amino acids. Germline V gene lookup returns CDR1 SGHTA and CDR2 FQGNSA. The CDR3 DNA reads TGTGCCAGCAGCTTAGTTACGGGTCAAGAGACCCAGTACTTC. It yields the protein CASSLVTGQETQYF.

The genes are TRBV14 and TRBJ1-4; tentative D call: TRBD1 (5 bases). V lost 4 bases and J 7 bases, leaving 16 bases between the germline ends. This CDR3 has 15 amino acids. Germline assignment: CDR1 SGHDN and CDR2 FVKESK. This CDR3 is CASSRWSRDAEKLFF. The CDR3 bases are TGTGCCAGCAGCCGTTGGAGCAGGGATGCTGAAAAACTGTTTTTT.

The chain joins TRBV19 to TRBJ1-3, with 9 bases that match TRBD1. V dropped 6 bases and J dropped 0; count of bases not matched to a gene: 6. This CDR3 contains 16 residues. CDR1 is LNHDA and CDR2 is SQIVND in the germline V gene (reference sequence). The CDR3 DNA reads TGTGCCAGTAGACACGGACAGGGGAGCTCTGGAAACACCATATATTTT. Protein product: CASRHGQGSSGNTIYF.

The chain joins TRBV11-1 to TRBJ1-6; 8 bases align to TRBD1. With V trimmed by 8 bases and J by 3 bases, 9 bases remained unmatched. Germline V gene lookup returns CDR1 SGHAT and CDR2 FQDESV (reference sequence). This CDR3 spans 16 amino acids. The CDR3 spells CASGPGTGRYNSPLHF. CDR3 bases: TGTGCCAGCGGGCCCGGGACAGGCCGCTATAATTCACCCCTCCACTTT.

The chain uses TRBV4-1 and TRBJ2-7, with D tentatively TRBD1 or TRBD2 (5 bases each). CDR1 MGHRA and CDR2 YSYEKL come from the germline V gene. Between the trimmed V and J ends, which lost 5 bases and 2 bases, there was a span of 13 bases. The CDR3 length is 14 residues. The CDR3 DNA sequence: TGCGCCAGCAGCTACTGGGACGGAACCTACGAGCAGTACTTC. Amino acids: CASSYWDGTYEQYF.

Here the CDR3 DNA reads TGTGCCAGCAGCTTGCGGCCAGGCTCTCCCACAGATACGCAGTATTTT. This sequence encodes CASSLRPGSPTDTQYF. The chain is built from TRBV5-4 and TRBJ2-3; D uncertain. CDR1 is SGHNT and CDR2 is YYREEE in the germline V gene (reference sequence). The V end was cut by 1 base, the J end by 2 bases, with 14 bases between. The CDR3 has 16 amino acids.

The rearrangement uses TRBV6-6 and TRBJ1-3; D possibly corresponds to TRBD1 (5 bases). In germline, CDR1 is MNHNY, CDR2 SVGAGI (reference sequence). V was cut by 7 bases and J by 0 bases, with 16 bases left in between. The length of the CDR3 is 16 residues. CDR3 sequence: CASTLTGLRSGNTIYF. CDR3 DNA sequence: TGTGCCAGCACCCTAACGGGACTTCGCTCTGGAAACACCATATATTTT.

The chain carries TRBV6-5 and TRBJ1-2; D remains ambiguous. Trimming stripped 4 bases from V and 2 bases from J, with 8 bases between. Germline values: CDR1 MNHEY, CDR2 SVGAGI. The CDR3 is 13 amino acids. The CDR3, as DNA: TGTGCCAGCAGTTCTCCAGCCAACTATGGCTACACCTTC. The encoded protein is CASSSPANYGYTF.

The V and J genes are TRBV10-1 and TRBJ2-3, with 10 bases lining up with TRBD1. This CDR3 is built from 17 residues. The trim removed 0 bases at V and 3 bases at J, leaving 6 bases unmatched. In germline, CDR1 is WNHNN, CDR2 SYGVQD (reference sequence). The CDR3 DNA is TGCGCCAGCAGTGAGTCACCCCCGGGACAGGGGACAGATACGCAGTATTTT. Amino acids: CASSESPPGQGTDTQYF.

The V and J genes are TRBV7-9 and TRBJ2-1; D possibly matches TRBD1 or TRBD2 (5 bases each). CDR1 and CDR2 from the germline V gene are SEHNR and FQNEAQ (reference sequence). The CDR3 runs 16 residues. V lost 1 base to trimming and J lost 8 bases, with 18 bases between them. The chain's CDR3 is CASSLVGSWLGDEQFF. CDR3 DNA: TGTGCCAGCAGCTTAGTTGGTAGTTGGCTGGGGGATGAGCAGTTCTTC.

The chain joins TRBV19 to TRBJ1-2, with a possible D match to TRBD1 (6 bases). Germline values: CDR1 LNHDA, CDR2 SQIVND (reference sequence). Trimming took 6 bases from V and 5 from J, leaving 16 bases between them. This CDR3 has 14 residues. CDR3 in DNA: TGTGCCAGTAGGGTACAGGGTGGAGGGTATGGCTACACCTTC. Protein sequence: CASRVQGGGYGYTF.

Here the CDR3 DNA reads TGTGCCATCAGTGAGTCGATCGGGACAGGGTTCAATGAAAAACTGTTTTTT. This translates into CAISESIGTGFNEKLFF. This rearrangement joins TRBV10-3 to TRBJ1-4; 9 bases agree with TRBD1. V was clipped by 0 bases and J by 5 bases; unmatched bases: 7. This CDR3 spans 17 amino acids. Germline V lookup: CDR1 ENHRY, CDR2 SYGVKD.

The rearrangement uses TRBV7-2 and TRBJ1-1; D gene ambiguous. This CDR3 contains 14 residues. V was clipped by 1 base and J by 7 bases, with 13 bases between them. CDR1 SGHTA and CDR2 FQGNSA come from the germline V gene. In DNA, the CDR3 is TGTGCCAGCAGCTTAGGACAATATGATGGTGAAGCTTTCTTT. Protein sequence: CASSLGQYDGEAFF.

The chain joins TRBV10-1 to TRBJ2-5, with D possibly matching TRBD2 (6 bases). CDR1 is WNHNN, CDR2 SYGVQD, per germline (reference sequence). This CDR3 spans 14 amino acids. Trimming took 4 bases from V and 6 from J, leaving 15 bases between them. CDR3: CASSVGGTGKTQYF. The CDR3 DNA is TGCGCCAGCAGTGTTGGCGGGACGGGAAAGACCCAGTACTTC.

This clone was counted a single time. The genes are TRBV6-5 and TRBJ1-1, with 7 positions matching TRBD1. Germline CDR1 and CDR2: MNHEY and SVGAGI. J lost 11 bases, V lost 5 bases, and 8 bases had no gene match. The CDR3 has 12 amino acids. This chain's CDR3 is CASSANRGRAFF. The DNA of the CDR3 is TGTGCCAGCAGTGCGAACAGGGGTCGGGCTTTCTTT.

The chain combines TRBV6-5 with TRBJ2-5; the D gene is possibly TRBD1 (8 bases). Germline lookup yields CDR1 MNHEY and CDR2 SVGAGI. CDR3 length: 15 amino acids. V was shortened by 1 base and J by 5 bases, with 14 bases between the two germline ends. Here the CDR3 reads CASSYFYRGGETQYF. CDR3 nucleotide sequence: TGTGCCAGCAGTTACTTTTACAGGGGGGGGGAGACCCAGTACTTC.

This clone was observed a handful of times. Here the CDR3 reads CASRGGRVPGELFF. The CDR3 DNA follows: TGTGCCAGCAGGGGCGGGAGGGTACCCGGGGAGCTGTTTTTT. The chain has TRBV6-9 and TRBJ2-2, with 9 nucleotides matching TRBD2. Unmatched junction bases numbered 5, after V lost 6 bases and J lost 6 bases. From germline, CDR1 is MNHGY and CDR2 SVAAGI. The CDR3 consists of 14 residues.